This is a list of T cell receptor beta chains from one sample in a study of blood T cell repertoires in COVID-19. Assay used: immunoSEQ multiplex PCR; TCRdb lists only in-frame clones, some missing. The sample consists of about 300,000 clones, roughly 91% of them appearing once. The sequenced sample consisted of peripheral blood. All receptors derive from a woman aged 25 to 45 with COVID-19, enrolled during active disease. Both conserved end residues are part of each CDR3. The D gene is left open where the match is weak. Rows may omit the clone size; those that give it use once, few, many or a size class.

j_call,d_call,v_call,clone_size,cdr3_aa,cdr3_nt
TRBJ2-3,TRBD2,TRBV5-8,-,CASSITSVDTQYF,TGTGCCAGCAGCATAACTAGCGTAGATACGCAGTATTTT
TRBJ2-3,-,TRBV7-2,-,CASKGHQASTDTQYF,TGTGCCAGCAAAGGACACCAGGCTAGCACAGATACGCAGTATTTT
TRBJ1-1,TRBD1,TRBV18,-,CASSPATGRAFF,TGTGCCAGCTCACCCGCGACAGGGCGGGCTTTCTTT
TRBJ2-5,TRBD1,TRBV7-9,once,CASSPGDRGRHETQYF,TGTGCCAGCAGCCCCGGGGACAGGGGGCGCCATGAGACCCAGTACTTC
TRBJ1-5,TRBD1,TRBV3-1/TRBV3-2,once,CASSPRTGANQPQHF,TGTGCCAGCAGCCCACGGACAGGGGCCAATCAGCCCCAGCATTTT
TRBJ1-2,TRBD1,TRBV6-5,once,CASSRGGQEGYGYTF,TGTGCCAGCAGTCGAGGGGGACAGGAGGGCTATGGCTACACCTTC
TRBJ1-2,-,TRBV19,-,CASGGTPFGYTF,TGTGCCAGTGGAGGGACGCCTTTTGGCTACACCTTC
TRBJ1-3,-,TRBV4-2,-,CASRQREGDLGNTIYF,TGTGCCAGCAGGCAACGAGAGGGAGATCTTGGAAACACCATATATTTT
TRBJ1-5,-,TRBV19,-,CASSIQSFPGNQPQHF,TGTGCCAGTAGTATTCAGTCTTTTCCGGGGAATCAGCCCCAGCATTTT
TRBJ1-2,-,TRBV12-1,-,CASSPWRANYGYTF,TGTGCCAGCAGCCCCTGGCGGGCTAACTATGGCTACACCTTC
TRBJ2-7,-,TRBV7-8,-,CASSLNQGQGEQYF,TGTGCCAGCAGCTTAAACCAGGGGCAAGGCGAGCAGTACTTC
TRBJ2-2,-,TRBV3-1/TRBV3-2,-,CASIGTPTNTGELFF,TGTGCCAGCATCGGGACTCCCACGAACACCGGGGAGCTGTTTTTT
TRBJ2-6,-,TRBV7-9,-,CASSQRRGANVLTF,TGTGCCAGCAGCCAGCGGCGAGGGGCCAACGTCCTGACTTTC
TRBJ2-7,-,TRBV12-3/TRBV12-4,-,CASSFGGTLKADF,TGTGCCAGCAGTTTTGGCGGGACGCTGAAAGCGGACTTC
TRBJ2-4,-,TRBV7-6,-,CASSIVPSGAKNIQYF,TGTGCCAGCAGTATTGTCCCGAGCGGAGCCAAAAACATTCAGTACTTC
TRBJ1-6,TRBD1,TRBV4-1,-,CASSPGQGESPLHF,TGCGCCAGCAGCCCGGGACAGGGCGAGTCACCCCTCCACTTT
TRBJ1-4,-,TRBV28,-,CASSARLTGPGEKLFF,TGTGCCAGCAGTGCCCGATTAACAGGGCCTGGTGAAAAACTGTTTTTT
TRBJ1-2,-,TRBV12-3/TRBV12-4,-,CASRLGVGYTF,TGTGCCAGCAGACTCGGGGTTGGCTACACCTTC
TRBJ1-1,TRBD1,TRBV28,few,CASSSPAGGNTEAFF,TGTGCCAGCAGTTCCCCCGCAGGGGGAAACACTGAAGCTTTCTTT
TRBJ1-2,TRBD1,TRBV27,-,CASSFRQGLNYGYTF,TGTGCCAGCTCCTTTCGACAGGGACTTAACTATGGCTACACCTTC
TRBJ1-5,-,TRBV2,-,CASSEGSYQPQHF,TGTGCCAGCAGTGAGGGCAGTTATCAGCCCCAGCATTTT
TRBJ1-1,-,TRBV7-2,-,CASSLSFTDYTEAFF,TGTGCCAGCAGCTTATCGTTCACTGACTACACTGAAGCTTTCTTT
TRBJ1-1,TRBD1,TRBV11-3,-,CASSLVQGKLNTEAFF,TGTGCCAGCAGCTTAGTACAGGGGAAGTTGAACACTGAAGCTTTCTTT
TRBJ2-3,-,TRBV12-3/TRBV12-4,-,CASSFSADTQYF,TGTGCCAGCAGTTTCAGCGCAGATACGCAGTATTTT
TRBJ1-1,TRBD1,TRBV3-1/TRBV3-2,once,CASSQGQGAHSTEAFF,TGTGCCAGCAGCCAAGGACAGGGGGCTCATAGCACTGAAGCTTTCTTT
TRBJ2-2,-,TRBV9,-,CASTIGGTTGELFF,TGTGCCAGCACGATAGGGGGAACCACCGGGGAGCTGTTTTTT
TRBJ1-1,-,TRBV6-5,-,CASSRTRDTTTEAFF,TGTGCCAGCAGCCGAACCCGGGACACGACCACTGAAGCTTTCTTT
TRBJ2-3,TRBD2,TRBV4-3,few,CASSQETSGGADTQYF,TGCGCCAGCAGCCAAGAGACTAGCGGGGGGGCAGATACGCAGTATTTT
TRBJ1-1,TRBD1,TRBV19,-,CASSIRWGRGNVITEAFF,TGTGCCAGTAGTATTCGCTGGGGCAGGGGGAATGTCATCACTGAAGCTTTCTTT
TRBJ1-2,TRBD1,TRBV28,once,CASSSTGEANYGYTF,TGTGCCAGCAGTTCAACAGGGGAGGCTAACTATGGCTACACCTTC
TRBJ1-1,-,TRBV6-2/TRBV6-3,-,CASSPEDTEAFF,TGTGCCAGCAGCCCCGAGGACACTGAAGCTTTCTTT
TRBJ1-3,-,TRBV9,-,CASSTSSGNTIYF,TGTGCCAGCAGCACCAGCTCTGGAAACACCATATATTTT
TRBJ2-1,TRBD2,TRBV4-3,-,CASSPGLAGGPEQFF,TGCGCCAGCAGCCCCGGACTAGCGGGGGGGCCGGAGCAGTTCTTC
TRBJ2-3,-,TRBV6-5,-,CASSYSQASTDTQYF,TGTGCCAGCAGTTACTCACAGGCTAGCACAGATACGCAGTATTTT
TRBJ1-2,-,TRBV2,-,CASTVSPGTQFGGYTF,TGTGCCAGCACAGTGAGCCCCGGGACACAATTCGGTGGCTACACCTTC
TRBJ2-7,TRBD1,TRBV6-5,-,CASRGQGRGYEQYF,TGTGCCAGCAGGGGACAGGGACGGGGATACGAGCAGTACTTC
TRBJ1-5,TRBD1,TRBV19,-,CASSIPGTGAQPQHF,TGTGCCAGTAGTATCCCCGGGACAGGGGCCCAGCCCCAGCATTTT
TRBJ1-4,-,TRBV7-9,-,CASSSLIVREWEKLFF,TGTGCCAGCAGCTCGCTTATCGTCCGGGAGTGGGAGAAACTGTTTTTT
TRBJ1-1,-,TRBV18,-,CASSPQGNREAFF,TGTGCCAGCTCACCACAGGGGAACCGTGAAGCTTTCTTT
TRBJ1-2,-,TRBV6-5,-,CASSYWQGSRSYGYTF,TGTGCCAGCAGTTACTGGCAGGGATCCCGCTCCTATGGCTACACCTTC
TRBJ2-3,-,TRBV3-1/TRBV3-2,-,CASSQDRASDTQYF,TGTGCCAGCAGCCAAGATCGCGCGTCAGATACGCAGTATTTT
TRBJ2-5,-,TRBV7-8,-,CASSLARRGGMETQYF,TGTGCCAGCAGCTTAGCGCGACGGGGAGGTATGGAGACCCAGTACTTC